This T cell receptor (beta chain) originates from a study of control samples from healthy donors and cancer patients. This CDR3 contains 11 residues. Trimming removed 3 bases at V and 5 bases at J, with 4 bases between. The V gene's germline CDR1 is ENHRY and CDR2 SYGVKD. TCRdb's copy holds only in-frame clones and misses some; the assay was immunoSEQ multiplex PCR. The data show about 92,000 clones, with roughly 82% seen just once and around 9.1% held by the top ten. The source is an older woman in good health. The sample was blood. The chain carries TRBV10-3 and TRBJ2-5; D is unresolved. In DNA form, the CDR3 reads TGTGCCATCAGTGATGCGGAGACCCAGTACTTC. Translated: CAISDAETQYF.